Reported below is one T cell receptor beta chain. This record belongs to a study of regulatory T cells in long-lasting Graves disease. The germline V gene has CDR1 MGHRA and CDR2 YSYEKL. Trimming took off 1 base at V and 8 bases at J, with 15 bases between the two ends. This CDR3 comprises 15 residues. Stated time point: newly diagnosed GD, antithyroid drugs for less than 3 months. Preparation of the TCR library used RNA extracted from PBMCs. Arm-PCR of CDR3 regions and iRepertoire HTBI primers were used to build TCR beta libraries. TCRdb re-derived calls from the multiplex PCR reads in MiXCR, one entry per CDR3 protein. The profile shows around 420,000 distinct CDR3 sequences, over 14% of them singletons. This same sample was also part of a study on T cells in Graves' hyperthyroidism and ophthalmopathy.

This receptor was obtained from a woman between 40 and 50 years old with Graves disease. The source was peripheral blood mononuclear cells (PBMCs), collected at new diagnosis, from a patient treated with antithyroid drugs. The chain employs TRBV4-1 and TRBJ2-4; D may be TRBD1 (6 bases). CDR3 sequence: CASSQGWIAGDIQYF. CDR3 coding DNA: TGCGCCAGCAGCCAAGGTTGGATAGCAGGGGACATTCAGTACTTC.